The 15 T cell receptor beta chains presented below share a single source sample, sequenced in a study of T-cell reconstitution after alpha-beta-depleted transplantation in children. A TCRbeta library incorporating unique molecular identifiers was prepared. Each CDR3 protein is one row after TCRdb ran MiXCR on the PCR reads. The sample has about 580,000 distinct CDR3 sequences; around 23% are singletons. The sequencing used PBMCs, mostly from graft donor cells, collected 360 days after TCRalphabeta/CD19-depleted stem cell transplant. The receptors originated from a boy under two years old who had a stem cell transplant for acute myeloid leukemia, so the T cells may come from the graft donor.

This clonotype was seen ten or more times. The chain carries TRBV7-9 and TRBJ1-1; D is undetermined. CDR1 and CDR2 (germline): SEHNR, FQNEAQ (reference sequence). The CDR3 extends over 14 amino acids. Trimming left V 5 bases short and J 0 bases short, with 10 bases between. The CDR3, as DNA: TGTGCCAGCAGCCCTTATCTCCTGAACACTGAAGCTTTCTTT. Its translation: CASSPYLLNTEAFF. The full variable domain, its missing parts supplied by reference TRBV7-9 and TRBJ1-1, is DTGVSQNPRHKITKRGQNVTFRCDPISEHNRLYWYRQTLGQGPEFLTYFQNEAQLEKSRLLSDRFSAERPKGSFSTLEIQRTEQGDSAMYLCASSPYLLNTEAFFGQGTRLTVV.

This clonotype was seen a handful of times. The J gene is TRBJ1-2, the V gene TRBV12-3 or TRBV12-4, with D uncertain. This CDR3 contains 14 residues. V dropped 0 bases and J dropped 2 bases, with 7 bases sitting between them. The CDR3 region has the DNA TGTGCCAGCAGTTTAGCGGGAGCCAACTATGGCTACACCTTC. Protein sequence: CASSLAGANYGYTF.

CDR3 bases: TGTGCCAGCAGCTTGGGCCTCTCCCCAAACTATGAGCAGTTCTTC. Protein product: CASSLGLSPNYEQFF. The V call is TRBV5-6, the J call TRBJ2-1; D remains ambiguous. The CDR3 has 15 residues. Per the germline V gene, CDR1 is SGHDT and CDR2 is YYEEEE. V gave up 0 bases and J gave up 8 bases, with 15 bases separating them.

A few counts support this clonotype. This chain connects TRBV5-1 to TRBJ2-7; D ambiguous. Germline loops: CDR1 SGHRS, CDR2 YFSETQ. Trimming shortened V by 5 bases and J by 5 bases, and 23 bases separated the two germline ends. The CDR3 has 16 residues. For the CDR3, the DNA is TGCGCCAGCAGGGCCGATCGGGCCTACCCTTGGGACGAGCAGTACTTC. This translates into CASRADRAYPWDEQYF.

The chain joins TRBV5-4 to TRBJ2-2; possible D gene TRBD2, 6 bases. Germline V CDR1 and CDR2: SGHNT, YYREEE (reference sequence). V lost 3 bases, J lost 5 bases, and 17 bases lay in between. This CDR3 has 16 amino acids. The CDR3 DNA sequence: TGTGCCAGCAGCTGGGACTTGGCCCCGGGGACCGGGGAGCTGTTTTTT. This translates into CASSWDLAPGTGELFF. Complete variable domain (other parts from reference TRBV5-4 and TRBJ2-2): ETGVTQSPTHLIKTRGQQVTLRCSSQSGHNTVSWYQQALGQGPQFIFQYYREEENGRGNFPPRFSGLQFPNYSSELNVNALELDDSALYLCASSWDLAPGTGELFFGEGSRLTVL.

V gene TRBV12-3 or TRBV12-4 combines with J gene TRBJ2-3; D is unclear. The CDR3 extends over 14 amino acids. V was pared by 3 bases and J by 4 bases, with 11 bases between. Here the CDR3 reads CASSFGQAADTQYF. The CDR3 bases are TGTGCCAGCAGTTTTGGGCAGGCGGCAGATACGCAGTATTTT.

This clonotype was seen at least ten times. The chain is built from TRBV7-2 and TRBJ1-5; tentative D call: TRBD1 (6 bases). Germline lookup yields CDR1 SGHTA and CDR2 FQGNSA. The CDR3 is made up of 16 amino acids. Trimming removed 2 bases at V and 0 bases at J, with 11 bases between. CDR3 region: CASSLTGLGSNQPQHF. Here the CDR3 DNA reads TGTGCCAGCAGCTTAACAGGGTTGGGTAGCAATCAGCCCCAGCATTTT.

This clonotype was recorded a few times. The V gene is TRBV12-3 or TRBV12-4, the J gene TRBJ1-4; D ambiguous. V was shortened by 6 bases and J by 4 bases, with 15 bases between the two germline ends. CDR3 length: 15 amino acids. The CDR3 protein is CASSWVGTDNEKLFF. CDR3 in DNA: TGTGCCAGCAGCTGGGTAGGAACAGATAATGAAAAACTGTTTTTT.

This clonotype turned up a few times. The rearrangement links TRBV2 to TRBJ2-5, with D possibly matching TRBD2 (5 bases). This CDR3 is built from 12 residues. Germline V gene lookup returns CDR1 SNHLY and CDR2 FYNNEI. V dropped 4 bases and J dropped 5 bases, with 8 bases sitting between them. The CDR3 loop is CASSGTGETQYF. Written as DNA, the CDR3 is TGTGCCAGCAGTGGGACTGGGGAGACCCAGTACTTC.

V is TRBV6-5 and J is TRBJ2-7; D is unclear. The germline V and J ends were trimmed by 2 bases and 3 bases, with 14 bases remaining between them. Germline CDR1 is MNHEY and CDR2 is SVGAGI. The CDR3 loop spans 15 amino acids. CDR3: CASSYRGFKRYEQYV. Written as DNA, the CDR3 is TGTGCCAGCAGTTACCGAGGATTTAAACGCTACGAGCAGTACGTC.

V gene TRBV5-1 combines with J gene TRBJ1-6; 7 nucleotides agree with TRBD1. V lost 0 bases and J lost 7; bases outside the gene matches: 13. The CDR3 contains 18 residues. The germline CDR1 and CDR2 sequences are SGHRS and YFSETQ. CDR3 sequence: CASSLVLSRDSANSPLHF. CDR3 DNA: TGCGCCAGCAGCTTGGTGCTTAGCCGGGACAGTGCGAATTCACCCCTCCACTTT.

This clonotype has a count of ten or more. V usage is TRBV11-2 and J usage is TRBJ2-7; D not certain. Looked up from germline, CDR1 is SGHAT and CDR2 is FQNNGV. V was cut by 0 bases and J by 3 bases, with 9 bases left in between. CDR3 length: 14 amino acids. The DNA for the CDR3 is TGTGCCAGCAGCTTAGATATCGGTTTCTACGAGCAGTACGTC. Protein: CASSLDIGFYEQYV.

The chain recombines TRBV24-1 with TRBJ2-3; no firm D call. With 3 bases removed from V and 6 bases from J, the gap between germline ends came to 9 bases. The germline V gene encodes CDR1 KGHDR and CDR2 SFDVKD. The CDR3 spans 13 residues. The DNA of the CDR3 is TGTGCCACCAGTGATGGGGTCTGGGATACGCAGTATTTT. Amino acids: CATSDGVWDTQYF.

This clonotype was picked up many times. The V and J genes are TRBV7-3 and TRBJ2-1, with D possibly being TRBD2 (5 bases). V shed 5 bases and J shed 4 bases, with 15 bases lying between them. CDR1 and CDR2 from the germline V gene are SGHTA and FQGTGA. The length of the CDR3 is 15 residues. CDR3 DNA sequence: TGTGCCAGCAGCCTAGCCTCTTCCCCATACAATGAGCAGTTCTTC. The encoded protein is CASSLASSPYNEQFF.

This clonotype showed up just a few times. This chain joins TRBV20-1 and TRBJ2-5, with D perhaps TRBD2 (6 bases). CDR3 length equals 15 residues. V lost 5 bases, J lost 5 bases, and 21 bases lay in between. In germline, CDR1 is DFQATT, CDR2 SNEGSKA (reference sequence). The CDR3 region has the DNA TGCAGTGCTCCCCTCGGAGGGAGGATAGTGGAGACCCAGTACTTC. Translated, it gives CSAPLGGRIVETQYF.